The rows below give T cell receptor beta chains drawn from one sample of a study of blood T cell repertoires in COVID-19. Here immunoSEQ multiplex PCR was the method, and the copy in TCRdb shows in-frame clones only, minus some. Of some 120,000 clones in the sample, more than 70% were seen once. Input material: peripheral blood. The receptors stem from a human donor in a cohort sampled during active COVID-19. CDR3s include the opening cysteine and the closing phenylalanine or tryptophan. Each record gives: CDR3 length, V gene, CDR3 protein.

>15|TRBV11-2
CASSARPTGEETQYF
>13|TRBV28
CASSLLRGYEQYF
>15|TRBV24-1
CATSDETGDTDTQYF
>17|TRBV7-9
CASSFTSGASGTDTQYF
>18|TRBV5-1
CASSLSGGPSLNGGELFF
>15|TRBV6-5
CASSPLGGAGQPQHF
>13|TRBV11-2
CASLLGGGSPLHF
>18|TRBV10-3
CAISGGTSGAEGWNEQFF
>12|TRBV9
CASSPNRGGYTF
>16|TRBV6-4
CASSTSFRTSGNEQFF
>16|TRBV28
CASSFRRQMRNSPLHF
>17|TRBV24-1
CATSDWGDRGLGDTQYF
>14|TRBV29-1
CSVGSAGAVGEQYF
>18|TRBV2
CASSGRGQTVSGANVLTF
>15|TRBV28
CASTPGTSRTDTQYF
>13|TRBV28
CASRVTLHTEAFF
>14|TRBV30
CAWSRDSSYNEQFF
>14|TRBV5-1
CASSLVRGHHEQYF
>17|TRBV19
CASRRLAGRNSYNEQFF
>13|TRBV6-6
CASRPLGAYEQYF
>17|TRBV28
CASSSHLASGTYNEQFF
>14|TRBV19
CASNPGQKVNEQFF
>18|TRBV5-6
CASSLVGQGALRGHEQYF
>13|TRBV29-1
CSVLRGTAREQYF
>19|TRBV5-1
CASSLYLSNGQGASQPQHF
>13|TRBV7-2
CASSSNSYNEQFF
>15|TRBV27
CASTSTGYIPHEQYF
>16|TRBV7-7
CASSLSGTGFTGELFF
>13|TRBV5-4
CASSLDRVGEQYF
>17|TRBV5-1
CASSLTLAGALQETQYF
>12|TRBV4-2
CASSSTFNEQFF
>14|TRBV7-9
CASSSQGGRNTIYF
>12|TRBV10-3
CAVSGGSQPQHF
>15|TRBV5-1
CASSIRQGATDTQYF
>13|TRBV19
CASSIGQDTEAFF
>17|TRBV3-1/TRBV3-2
CASSQGQTLLAKNIQYF
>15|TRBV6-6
CASNLIDGGVTEAFF
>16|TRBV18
CASSPGTSGREETQYF
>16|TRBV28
CASSLGPLRPQETQYF
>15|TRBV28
CASSLLASGTYEQYF
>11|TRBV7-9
CASSSREEAVF
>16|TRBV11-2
CASSLGTKTVQETQYF
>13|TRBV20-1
CSASDGGSETQYF
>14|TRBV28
CASGSGAAAYEQYF
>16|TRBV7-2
CASSLVSGGALREQYF
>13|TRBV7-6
CASSLGRYSEAFF
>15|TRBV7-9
CASSLGQGLDYGYTF
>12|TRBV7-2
CASSQWPYEQYF
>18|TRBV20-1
CSASRVAGSWSSYNEQFF
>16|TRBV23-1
CASSPPPGQGNYGYTF